This T cell receptor beta chain was observed in a study of blood T cell repertoires in COVID-19. Whole-study context: Collection of acute and convalescent COVID-19 samples took place in the United States, Italy and Spain.

Authors' processing steps: Using reference gene primer amplification, nucleated cell counts were estimated. Sequenced by immunoSEQ multiplex PCR; TCRdb stores in-frame clones only, minus some. That table gives V, J and clone size, and the DNA gave D and trimming. The data contain approximately 69,000 clones, roughly 70% of them singletons. This clone was detected a few times. Sequenced input: peripheral blood. This clonotype was obtained from a man in his sixties with acute or convalescent COVID-19.

CDR3 protein: CSARTGEVETQYF. The DNA for the CDR3 is TGCAGCGCTAGGACAGGGGAGGTAGAGACCCAGTACTTC. The rearrangement links TRBV29-1 to TRBJ2-5; 9 bases align to TRBD1. The junction had 7 bases not matched to a gene; V was cut back by 7 bases and J by 4 bases. The CDR3 has 13 residues. Per the germline V gene, CDR1 is SQVTM and CDR2 is ANQGSEA.